Below are 20 T cell receptor beta chains sequenced from a single sample in a study of molecular identifiers for immune sequencing clone quantification. TCRdb independently ran MiXCR on the PCR reads; one entry per CDR3 protein. This table holds just under 650,000 distinct CDR3 sequences, approximately 20% found once. Sample: naive CD8+ T cells from blood, with Jurkat cell RNA spiked in. The sample's subset: FACS-sorted CD8+CD4-CCR7+CD45RA+ naive T cells. The receptor set was obtained from a human donor in good health. Some libraries in this study had Jurkat cell RNA spiked in.

This clonotype showed up many times. The chain uses TRBV9 and TRBJ1-4, with D perhaps TRBD1 (6 bases). Germline V gene sequence: CDR1 SGDLS, CDR2 YYNGEE. Trimming pared 4 bases from V and 5 bases from J, leaving 15 bases between. The CDR3 totals 15 residues. Here the CDR3 reads CASSPGARENEKLFF. The CDR3 DNA is TGTGCCAGCAGCCCGGGGGCCCGGGAAAATGAAAAACTGTTTTTT. The full variable domain, in which reference TRBV9 and TRBJ1-4 provide the parts outside the CDR3, is DSGVTQTPKHLITATGQRVTLRCSPRSGDLSVYWYQQSLDQGLQFLIQYYNGEERAKGNILERFSAQQFPDLHSELNLSSLELGDSALYFCASSPGARENEKLFFGSGTQLSVL.

With respect to this clonotype: Given a much more abundant clone one base away, this may be a read error. The CDR3 nucleotides read TGTGCCGGCAGCGTAGGTCCCCCAGGGGCCAACTATGGCTACACCTTC. Translating gives CAGSVGPPGANYGYTF. The gene calls are TRBV9 and TRBJ1-2; a weak D match, TRBD1 (6 bases). The germline V gene has CDR1 SGDLS and CDR2 YYNGEE. This CDR3 has 16 residues.

This clonotype was counted at least ten times. The V call is TRBV27, the J call TRBJ2-7; a possible D gene is TRBD2 (5 bases). Germline V CDR1 and CDR2: MNHEY, SMNVEV (reference sequence). The CDR3 totals 13 residues. V lost 6 bases to trimming and J lost 4 bases, with 13 bases between them. CDR3 nucleotide sequence: TGTGCCAGCAGCACCGGACTCGTTTACGAGCAGTACTTC. It codes for CASSTGLVYEQYF.

Ten or more counts support this clonotype. This CDR3 reads CASSSILAGITDTQYF. Written as DNA, the CDR3 is TGTGCCAGCAGCTCGATACTAGCGGGGATAACAGATACGCAGTATTTT. The chain couples TRBV5-4 to TRBJ2-3; 10 bases are shared with TRBD2. Germline trimming cut 3 bases from V and 3 bases from J; bases unmatched to any gene: 7. The CDR3 consists of 16 residues. The germline V gene has CDR1 SGHNT and CDR2 YYREEE (reference sequence).

To note about this clonotype: This CDR3 is missing its conserved last phenylalanine or tryptophan, likely due to a read error. The DNA for the CDR3 is TGTGCCAGCAGCTCCGGGACAGGCTACGAGCAGTACCTC. Translated, it gives CASSSGTGYEQYL. The rearrangement joins TRBV13 to TRBJ2-7, with 8 bases aligning to TRBD1. Looked up from germline, CDR1 is PRHDT and CDR2 is FYEKMQ (reference sequence). The CDR3 is 13 residues long. J was trimmed by 3 bases and V by 4 bases; bases with no gene match: 2.

The V call is TRBV27, the J call TRBJ2-7; the D gene is possibly TRBD2 (5 bases). The CDR3 has 14 residues. Looked up from germline, CDR1 is MNHEY and CDR2 is SMNVEV (reference sequence). V was shortened by 4 bases and J by 2 bases, with 12 bases between the two germline ends. The CDR3 DNA sequence: TGTGCCAGCAGTTCGCCCGGGATGGCCTACGAGCAGTACTTC. It translates to CASSSPGMAYEQYF.

This clonotype was counted a few times. The chain has TRBV7-9 and TRBJ2-2; D remains unclear. This CDR3 spans 11 amino acids. With 4 bases removed from V and 7 bases from J, the gap between germline ends came to 4 bases. Per germline, CDR1 SEHNR and CDR2 FQNEAQ (reference sequence). This CDR3 reads CASSWLGELFF. DNA for the CDR3: TGTGCCAGCAGCTGGCTCGGGGAGCTGTTTTTT.

This clonotype was seen many times. The chain recombines TRBV29-1 with TRBJ2-2, with 9 bases matching TRBD2. Trimming took 4 bases from V and 1 from J; bases not matched to a gene: 4. This CDR3 is 15 amino acids long. Germline CDR1 SQVTM, CDR2 ANQGSEA. The CDR3 loop reads CSVADSGRNTGELFF. The CDR3 region has the DNA TGCAGCGTTGCGGATAGCGGGAGGAACACCGGGGAGCTGTTTTTT.

This clonotype has a count of ten or more. V and J are TRBV29-1 and TRBJ2-7, with a weak D call TRBD2 (5 bases). The V gene's germline CDR1 is SQVTM and CDR2 ANQGSEA. Trimming removed 1 base from V and 3 bases from J, with 10 bases in between. CDR3 length: 13 residues. DNA of the CDR3: TGCAGCGTTGAAGTCGGGATGAACTACGAGCAGTACTTC. This encodes CSVEVGMNYEQYF.

This clonotype showed up many times. The chain combines TRBV6-6 with TRBJ2-2, with 10 nucleotides matching TRBD1. Germline V CDR1 and CDR2: MNHNY, SVGAGI (reference sequence). Trimming took 4 bases from V and 7 from J; bases not matched to a gene: 9. The length of the CDR3 is 16 residues. CDR3 sequence reads: CASSFAGQGIIGELFF. The DNA of the CDR3 is TGTGCCAGCAGTTTTGCGGGACAGGGGATCATCGGGGAGCTGTTTTTT.

There are many counts of this clonotype. This chain connects TRBV30 to TRBJ2-7, with 8 nucleotides matching TRBD1. This CDR3 contains 12 residues. The V segment lost 1 base and the J segment 6 bases; nucleotides outside the gene matches: 2. Germline V gene data show CDR1 as GTSNPN and CDR2 as SVGIG (reference sequence). The CDR3 DNA is TGTGCCTGGAGTGCCACAGGGGGCGAGCAGTACTTC. Protein sequence: CAWSATGGEQYF. The full variable domain, rest sourced from reference TRBV30 and TRBJ2-7, is SQTIHQWPATLVQPVGSPLSLECTVEGTSNPNLYWYRQAAGRGLQLLFYSVGIGQISSEVPQNLSASRPQDRQFILSSKKLLLSDSGFYLCAWSATGGEQYFGPGTRLTVT.

This clonotype has just a few counts. A much larger clone is a single base away; this may be a read error. The chain has TRBV20-1 and TRBJ2-7, with 9 bases that match TRBD2. From germline, CDR1 is DFQATT and CDR2 SNEGSKA (reference sequence). This CDR3 contains 14 residues. The CDR3 DNA reads as TGCAGTACTAGAGATCTAGCGGGGAGCTACGAGCAGTACTTC. Translated: CSTRDLAGSYEQYF.

This clonotype was seen more than once but under ten times. The gene calls are TRBV7-8 and TRBJ2-1; 9 bases line up with TRBD1. From germline, CDR1 is SGHVS and CDR2 FQNEAQ. Trimming at V came to 9 bases and at J to 4 bases, leaving 4 bases not matched to a gene. The CDR3 has 13 amino acids. The CDR3 nucleotides read TGTGCCAGTGGGGGACAGGGATACAATGAGCAGTTCTTC. Amino acids: CASGGQGYNEQFF.

The J gene is TRBJ1-2, the V gene TRBV12-3 or TRBV12-4; no clear D gene. The CDR3 is 13 residues long. The V end was cut by 4 bases, the J end by 4 bases, with 10 bases between. As DNA, the CDR3 is TGTGCCAGCAGTTCTCCCAGCCTCTATGGCTACACCTTC. This encodes CASSSPSLYGYTF.

The V call is TRBV4-1, the J call TRBJ2-7, with D possibly TRBD1 on 5 matching bases. Germline loops: CDR1 MGHRA, CDR2 YSYEKL. V lost 0 bases to trimming and J lost 2 bases, with 8 bases between them. The length of the CDR3 is 14 residues. In nucleotides, the CDR3 is TGCGCCAGCAGCCAAGATGGCAGGGCCTACGAGCAGTACTTC. Amino acid sequence: CASSQDGRAYEQYF.

This clonotype was counted many times. The genes are TRBV27 and TRBJ1-5; a possible D gene is TRBD1 (6 bases). Germline values: CDR1 MNHEY, CDR2 SMNVEV (reference sequence). V was pared by 5 bases and J by 1 base, with 9 bases between. This CDR3 is built from 14 residues. DNA of the CDR3: TGTGCCAGCAGTCTAAGGGGGAGCAATCAGCCCCAGCATTTT. Protein product: CASSLRGSNQPQHF.

This clonotype occurred many times. This sequence joins TRBV10-3 and TRBJ1-5, with D perhaps TRBD1 (5 bases). The CDR3 totals 15 residues. V was pared by 0 bases and J by 3 bases, with 9 bases between. CDR1 is ENHRY, CDR2 SYGVKD, per germline. This CDR3 reads CAISESSGFNQPQHF. The CDR3 coding sequence is TGTGCCATCAGTGAGTCTTCAGGGTTCAATCAGCCCCAGCATTTT.

This clonotype was observed a few times. This chain connects TRBV7-6 to TRBJ2-7, with 8 bases lining up with TRBD1. Germline assignment: CDR1 SGHVS and CDR2 FNYEAQ. This CDR3 spans 16 amino acids. Trimming removed 2 bases from V and 2 bases from J; junction bases left unmatched: 8. The CDR3 coding sequence is TGTGCCAGCAGCTTACAGACAGGGGAAGGAACCTACGAGCAGTACTTC. Protein product: CASSLQTGEGTYEQYF.

In its sample, this clonotype was seen many times. The chain recombines TRBV4-1 with TRBJ1-1; D possibly corresponds to TRBD1 (6 bases). Trimming took 5 bases from V and 0 from J, leaving 13 bases between them. Germline CDR1 MGHRA, CDR2 YSYEKL. The CDR3 is 15 residues long. The DNA of the CDR3 is TGCGCCAGCAGCGTACAGGGAGGATTGAACACTGAAGCTTTCTTT. Translated: CASSVQGGLNTEAFF.

This clonotype has a count of ten or more. The chain employs TRBV7-9 and TRBJ2-6; maybe TRBD2 (5 bases). Trimming removed 1 base at V and 0 bases at J, with 10 bases between. This CDR3 contains 17 residues. Germline CDR1 reads SEHNR; CDR2 reads FQNEAQ (reference sequence). This CDR3 is CASSLGLTSSGANVLTF. The CDR3 coding sequence is TGTGCCAGCAGCTTAGGCCTCACTAGCTCTGGGGCCAACGTCCTGACTTTC. Supplemented by reference TRBV7-9 and TRBJ2-6, the full variable domain reads DTGVSQNPRHKITKRGQNVTFRCDPISEHNRLYWYRQTLGQGPEFLTYFQNEAQLEKSRLLSDRFSAERPKGSFSTLEIQRTEQGDSAMYLCASSLGLTSSGANVLTFGAGSRLTVL.